This record concerns one T cell receptor (beta chain) sequence. Its antigen is not known. The sample belongs to a study of Graves' ophthalmopathy and Graves' hyperthyroidism. Uncontrolled infections, other autoimmune diseases, pregnancy or lactation barred patients from enrollment. The authors amplified TCR beta CDR3 regions, and they did so from RNA transcripts for repertoire sequencing. First-round RT-PCR relied on HTBI primers, and a second-round multiplex PCR came next. MiXCR, run by TCRdb on the multiplex PCR reads, gives a single entry per CDR3 protein. The sample contains about 740,000 distinct CDR3 sequences, roughly 40% of which appear only once. The CDR3 sequence is 15 residues long. The germline V gene has CDR1 SEHNR and CDR2 FQNEAQ (reference sequence). V was pared by 6 bases and J by 3 bases, with 10 bases of the junction left unmatched. Study findings and constraints: Blood also held most thyroid clonotypes expanded above 0.001 frequency. Forecasting of ophthalmopathy progression by the model achieved approximately 70% sensitivity and around 77% specificity. Distinction of ophthalmopathy from stable hyperthyroidism by a 13-signature model reached about 87% sensitivity and approximately 81% specificity.

This sequence was found in an adult man with Graves' ophthalmopathy. The rearrangement uses TRBV7-9 and TRBJ2-7, with 8 positions matching TRBD1. Input material: peripheral blood. The CDR3 reads CASRFRRTGYYEQYF. The CDR3 DNA sequence: TGTGCCAGCAGATTCCGTCGGACAGGGTACTACGAGCAGTACTTC.